The 12 T cell receptor beta chains below all came from one sample that was sequenced in a study of beta chain features in type 1 diabetes. Findings and caveats of the study: Significant though moderate, a shortening of TCRB CDR3s appeared in all four CD4+ subsets of Type 1 diabetes patients.

Their antigen targets remain unknown. Investigators reverse transcribed all isolated RNA, so they sequenced expressed TCRB transcripts. Sequencing was performed with immunoSEQ multiplex PCR; in TCRdb, only in-frame clones are kept and a portion is missing. In the table there are roughly 300,000 clones, around 9.3% of which are singletons. The source material was central memory CD4+ T cells from blood. The receptors come from a man younger than 45 with type 1 diabetes.

This clone showed up just a few times. The chain links TRBV9 to TRBJ2-7; TRBD2 matches at 8 bases. Germline CDR1 SGDLS, CDR2 YYNGEE. The CDR3 loop spans 15 amino acids. The V segment lost 3 bases and the J segment 5 bases; nucleotides outside the gene matches: 10. As DNA, the CDR3 is TGTGCCAGCAGCGCAGGACTAGCTCGACCCCACGAGCAGTACTTC. This sequence encodes CASSAGLARPHEQYF.

This chain connects TRBV18 to TRBJ1-2, with no clear D. CDR1 and CDR2 (germline): KGHSH, LQKENI. Trimming took 2 bases from V and 4 from J, leaving 8 bases between them. The CDR3 extends over 13 amino acids. The CDR3 bases are TGTGCCAGCTCACCAGACGGCCCCTATGGCTACACCTTC. Translated, it gives CASSPDGPYGYTF. The whole variable domain, filled in from reference TRBV18 and TRBJ1-2, reads NAGVMQNPRHLVRRRGQEARLRCSPMKGHSHVYWYRQLPEEGLKFMVYLQKENIIDESGMPKERFSAEFPKEGPSILRIQQVVRGDSAAYFCASSPDGPYGYTFGSGTRLTVV.

This clone showed up just a few times. The V gene is TRBV7-2, the J gene TRBJ2-5; TRBD2 matches at 8 bases. CDR3 length: 15 residues. Germline CDR1 SGHTA, CDR2 FQGNSA. With V trimmed by 4 bases and J by 1 base, 5 bases remained unmatched. The CDR3 protein is CASSYNSGVQETQYF. The CDR3 DNA reads as TGTGCCAGCAGCTATAATAGCGGGGTCCAAGAGACCCAGTACTTC.

As concerns this clone: One base away lies a much larger clone, so this may be a sequencing read error. V gene TRBV11-3 combines with J gene TRBJ2-3; the D is unclear. Germline V gene lookup returns CDR1 SGHNT and CDR2 YENEEA. V gave up 1 base and J gave up 4 bases, with 3 bases separating them. The CDR3 is made up of 12 amino acids. Here the CDR3 DNA reads TGTGCCAGCAGCTTAGGGTCAGATACGCAGTATTTT. Translating it yields CASSLGSDTQYF.

In the case of this clone: Just one base apart from a much larger clone, this may be a read error. Other nucleotide sequences in the sample specify the same CDR3. The V gene is TRBV4-3, the J gene TRBJ1-1; D is unresolved. In germline, CDR1 is LGHNA, CDR2 YSLEER. V lost 0 bases and J 1 base, leaving 6 bases between the germline ends. CDR3 size: 14 residues. The CDR3 sequence is CASSQEAGNTEAFF. CDR3 nucleotides: TGCGCCAGCAGCCAAGAGGCAGGGAACACTGAAGCTTTCTTT.

In this sample, this clone turned up a few times. V gene TRBV5-1 combines with J gene TRBJ2-5, with D hard to call. This CDR3 has 15 residues. Germline CDR1 reads SGHRS; CDR2 reads YFSETQ. V was pared by 0 bases and J by 2 bases, with 11 bases between. The CDR3 is CASSLGPRSQETQYF. CDR3 nucleotides: TGCGCCAGCAGCTTGGGGCCAAGGAGTCAAGAGACCCAGTACTTC. The full variable domain, completed using reference TRBV5-1 and TRBJ2-5, is KAGVTQTPRYLIKTRGQQVTLSCSPISGHRSVSWYQQTPGQGLQFLFEYFSETQRNKGNFPGRFSGRQFSNSRSEMNVSTLELGDSALYLCASSLGPRSQETQYFGPGTRLLVL.

The gene calls are TRBV5-6 and TRBJ2-7; D is possibly TRBD2 (6 bases). Trimming took off 5 bases at V and 3 bases at J, with 12 bases between the two ends. There are 13 residues in the CDR3. Germline V gene data show CDR1 as SGHDT and CDR2 as YYEEEE. CDR3 bases: TGTGCCAGCAGTGGCGGAGGGGTCTACGAGCAGTACTTC. It is translated as CASSGGGVYEQYF.

About this clone itself: Other DNA sequences from this sample encode an identical CDR3 as well. The chain's CDR3 is CASSRTSGGARNEQFF. The CDR3 nucleotides are TGTGCCAGCAGCCGGACTAGCGGGGGGGCTCGGAATGAGCAGTTCTTC. The chain uses TRBV14 and TRBJ2-1, with 15 positions matching TRBD2. Germline loops: CDR1 SGHDN, CDR2 FVKESK. With V trimmed by 4 bases and J by 7 bases, 5 bases remained unmatched. This CDR3 is 16 amino acids long.

This clone was seen many times. The chain couples TRBV28 to TRBJ2-2; possible D gene TRBD1, 5 bases. In germline, CDR1 is MDHEN, CDR2 SYDVKM. CDR3 size: 14 residues. With 2 bases removed from V and 4 bases from J, the gap between germline ends came to 8 bases. The CDR3 coding sequence is TGTGCCAGCAGTTTACCAGGGCCCACCGGGGAGCTGTTTTTT. This codes for CASSLPGPTGELFF.

The chain links TRBV6-5 to TRBJ1-4; 7 nucleotides agree with TRBD1. Per germline, CDR1 MNHEY and CDR2 SVGAGI. V dropped 0 bases and J dropped 8; count of bases not matched to a gene: 6. The CDR3 consists of 15 residues. The CDR3 is CASSYSTGRGEKLFF. CDR3 coding DNA: TGTGCCAGCAGTTACTCGACAGGGAGAGGCGAAAAACTGTTTTTT.

This clone has more than one count but fewer than ten. The chain is built from TRBV25-1 and TRBJ1-2; D is uncertain. This CDR3 is 9 amino acids long. From germline, CDR1 is MGHDK and CDR2 SYGVNS. The CDR3 protein is CSPRYGYTF. CDR3 sequence (DNA): TGTAGCCCGAGGTATGGCTACACCTTC.

The chain joins TRBV15 to TRBJ2-5, with 8 bases aligning to TRBD1. CDR1 is LNHNV, CDR2 YYDKDF, per germline (reference sequence). The V and J ends lost 5 bases and 0 bases, in that order; junction bases with no gene match: 8. CDR3 length: 16 amino acids. CDR3 sequence: CATSGGTGAYQETQYF. The DNA of the CDR3 is TGTGCCACCAGCGGGGGGACAGGAGCGTACCAAGAGACCCAGTACTTC.